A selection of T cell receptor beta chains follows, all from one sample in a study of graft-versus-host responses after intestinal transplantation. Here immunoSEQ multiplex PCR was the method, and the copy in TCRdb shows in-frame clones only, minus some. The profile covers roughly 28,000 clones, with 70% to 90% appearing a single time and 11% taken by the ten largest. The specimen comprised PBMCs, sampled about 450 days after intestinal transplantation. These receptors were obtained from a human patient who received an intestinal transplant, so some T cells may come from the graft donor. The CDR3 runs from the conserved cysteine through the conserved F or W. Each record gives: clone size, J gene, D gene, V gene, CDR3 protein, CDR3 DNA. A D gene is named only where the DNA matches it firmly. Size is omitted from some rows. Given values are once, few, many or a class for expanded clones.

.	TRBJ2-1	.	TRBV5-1	CASSLGPLGEQFF	TGCGCCAGCAGCTTGGGGCCACTGGGTGAGCAGTTCTTC
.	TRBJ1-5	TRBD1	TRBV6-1	CASSPPRTGRQPQHF	TGTGCCAGCAGCCCTCCCCGGACAGGGCGGCAGCCCCAGCATTTT
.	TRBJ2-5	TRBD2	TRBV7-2	CASSFGVAGGYQETQYF	TGTGCCAGCAGCTTTGGAGTAGCGGGGGGGTACCAAGAGACCCAGTACTTC
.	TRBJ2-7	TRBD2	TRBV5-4	CASSWSGSSYEQYF	TGTGCCAGCAGCTGGAGCGGGAGCTCCTACGAGCAGTACTTC
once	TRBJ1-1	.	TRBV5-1	CASSSRDGTEAFF	TGCGCCAGCAGCTCACGGGACGGCACTGAAGCTTTCTTT
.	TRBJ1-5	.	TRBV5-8	CASSSQGGLQPQHF	TGTGCCAGCAGCTCCCAGGGAGGGCTTCAGCCCCAGCATTTT
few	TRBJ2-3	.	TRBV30	CAWTVLTDTQYF	TGTGCCTGGACAGTCCTCACAGATACGCAGTATTTT
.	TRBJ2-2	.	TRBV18	CASSPQFGANTGELFF	TGTGCCAGCTCACCACAATTTGGCGCGAACACCGGGGAGCTGTTTTTT
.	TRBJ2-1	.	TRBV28	CASSEGGSRDNEQFF	TGTGCCAGCAGCGAAGGGGGGAGTCGCGACAATGAGCAGTTCTTC
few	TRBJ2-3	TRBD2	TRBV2	CASRAGVNTDTQYF	TGTGCCAGCAGGGCGGGAGTAAATACAGATACGCAGTATTTT
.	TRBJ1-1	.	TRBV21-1	CASSIGQNTEAFF	TGTGCCAGCAGCATAGGACAGAACACTGAAGCTTTCTTT
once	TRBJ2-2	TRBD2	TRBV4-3	CASSQGRGEWELFF	TGCGCCAGCAGCCAAGGTCGGGGGGAATGGGAGCTGTTTTTT
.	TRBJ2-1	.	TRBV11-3	CASSLLCSPVPNLRQFF	TGTGCCAGCAGCTTATTGTGTAGCCCCGTCCCTAATTTAAGGCAGTTCTTC
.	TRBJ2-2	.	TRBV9	CASSVDGTGELFF	TGTGCCAGCAGCGTAGACGGCACCGGGGAGCTGTTTTTT